This T cell receptor (beta chain) comes out of a study of cytomegalovirus exposure and HLA in healthy donors. Looking at the study overall: Some 85 million unique TCRs from HLA-typed donors were held in an early data release. Points from the study as a whole: Rates of TCR association differed by HLA locus in a later analysis, with DRB1 highest and HLA-C lowest. In a later analysis, a genetic analysis reported fewer productive-TCR N-insertions in an Asian-associated ancestry cluster than the cohort average. In vitro data verified a few CMV-associated chains as specific for CMV antigens.

With respect to this clone: Its antigen is undetermined.

Both 60 Vbeta primers and 13 Jbeta primers went into the PCR. Assay used: immunoSEQ multiplex PCR; TCRdb lists only in-frame clones, some missing. The sample holds 110,000 to 150,000 clones, over 60% seen once. This CDR3 region has 15 residues. Sequences were obtained from PBMCs. This clonotype originated in a woman aged 45-65 years in good health and CMV-seronegative. The V and J genes are TRBV21-1 and TRBJ2-1; the listed D gene, TRBD2, was not tested against the DNA. TRBV21-1 is labeled a pseudogene. In DNA, the CDR3 is TGTGCCAGCAGCAAAGCGGGACTCCACCCCAGTCTGCAGTTCTTC. It encodes CASSKAGLHPSLQFF.